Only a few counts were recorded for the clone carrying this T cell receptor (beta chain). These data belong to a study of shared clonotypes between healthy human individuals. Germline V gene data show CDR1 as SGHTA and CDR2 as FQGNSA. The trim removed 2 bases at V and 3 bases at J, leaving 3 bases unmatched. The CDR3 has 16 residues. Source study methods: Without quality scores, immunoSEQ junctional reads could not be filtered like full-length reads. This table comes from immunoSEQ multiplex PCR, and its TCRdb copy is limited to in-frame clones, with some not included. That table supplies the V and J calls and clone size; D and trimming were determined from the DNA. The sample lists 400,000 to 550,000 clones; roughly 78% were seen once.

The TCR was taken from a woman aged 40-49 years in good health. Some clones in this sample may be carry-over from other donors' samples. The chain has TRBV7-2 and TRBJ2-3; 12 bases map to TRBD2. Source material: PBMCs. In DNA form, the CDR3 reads TGTGCCAGCAGCTTACTAGCGGGAGGGCCTACAGATACGCAGTATTTT. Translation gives CASSLLAGGPTDTQYF.